This T cell receptor (beta chain) appears in the sequencing data of a study of control samples from healthy donors and cancer patients. Profiled with immunoSEQ multiplex PCR; TCRdb holds only in-frame clones, not every one. This table holds some 67,000 clones, around 87% found once. Germline CDR1 LNHDA, CDR2 SQIVND (reference sequence). The CDR3 spans 16 residues. With 6 bases removed from V and 5 bases from J, the gap between germline ends came to 22 bases. The clonotype was recovered from a woman aged 50 to 65 with head and neck cancer. V gene TRBV19 combines with J gene TRBJ2-5, with D possibly matching TRBD2 (7 bases). Sequenced input: PBMCs. The CDR3 DNA is TGTGCCAGTAGAGAGGGCACGGGGGGCTTCAGGGAGACCCAGTACTTC. Encoded protein: CASREGTGGFRETQYF.